One and the same sample provided the 3 T cell receptor beta chains below, sequenced in a study of blood T cell repertoires in COVID-19. Assay: immunoSEQ multiplex PCR; the TCRdb copy retains only in-frame clones and omits some. The sample lists approximately 190,000 clones; 80% to 95% were seen once. Sequencing was done on a sample of peripheral blood. These receptors were taken from a man aged 45-60 years with acute or convalescent COVID-19.

The CDR3 sequence: CASSWGTGRQPQHF. The CDR3 DNA reads TGTGCCAGCAGTTGGGGGACTGGGCGGCAGCCCCAGCATTTT. The J gene is TRBJ1-5, the V gene TRBV6-1; D perhaps matches TRBD1 (5 bases). Trimming took 5 bases from V and 7 from J, leaving 15 bases between them. There are 14 residues in the CDR3. In germline, CDR1 is MNHNS, CDR2 SASEGT.

The chain joins TRBV18 to TRBJ1-4; no clear D gene. In germline, CDR1 is KGHSH, CDR2 LQKENI. This CDR3 contains 15 residues. V was trimmed by 2 bases and J by 7 bases, leaving 14 bases between them. This chain's CDR3 is CASSPTREGGEKLFF. CDR3 DNA sequence: TGTGCCAGCTCACCAACACGGGAAGGAGGTGAAAAACTGTTTTTT.

The V call is TRBV6-5, the J call TRBJ2-2; D unresolved. This CDR3 is 13 amino acids long. Trimming removed 4 bases from V and 4 bases from J, with 7 bases in between. CDR1 and CDR2 from the germline V gene are MNHEY and SVGAGI. The CDR3 region has the DNA TGTGCCAGCAGTTCCTTAGTCACCGGGGAGCTGTTTTTT. It translates to CASSSLVTGELFF.